This TCR beta chain was recovered during a study of shared clonotypes between healthy human individuals. This clone was seen once. Clones were read by immunoSEQ multiplex PCR, and TCRdb kept only the in-frame ones, dropping some. The sample has about 700,000 clones, less than 85% seen once. In germline, CDR1 is MDHEN, CDR2 SYDVKM. This CDR3 region has 16 residues. Trimming cost V 2 bases and J 0 bases, with 11 bases left between them. Input material: memory CD4+ T cells sorted from blood. The subset denotes: CD45RA-negative fraction. The sequence came from a young woman in good health. V gene TRBV28 combines with J gene TRBJ1-5; D ambiguous. The CDR3 loop is CASSLTHYYSNQPQHF. The CDR3 DNA reads TGTGCCAGCAGTTTAACACATTACTATAGCAATCAGCCCCAGCATTTT.